What follows describes a single T cell receptor beta chain. The ends lost 6 bases at V and 2 bases at J; junction bases unmatched: 3. This CDR3 contains 13 residues. Germline V gene sequence: CDR1 SGHTA, CDR2 FQGTGA. Indicated treatment: randomized to nivolumab then ipilimumab (arm A) or the reverse (arm B). The method was immunoSEQ multiplex PCR; TCRdb's version includes in-frame clones alone and lacks a portion of them. The table lists 30,000 to 40,000 clones, 86% of them singletons, with roughly an eighth in the top ten. The sample comes from a study of sequential checkpoint blockade in melanoma. The J gene is TRBJ2-5, the V gene TRBV7-3; 7 bases are a match to TRBD2. Sequencing was performed on CD8+ T cells sorted from blood (inferred from file names), taken from a patient given nivolumab and ipilimumab in sequence. The clonotype originates from a human donor with melanoma. The CDR3 protein is CASSSSGQETQYF. CDR3 coding DNA: TGTGCCAGCAGTTCTAGCGGACAAGAGACCCAGTACTTC.